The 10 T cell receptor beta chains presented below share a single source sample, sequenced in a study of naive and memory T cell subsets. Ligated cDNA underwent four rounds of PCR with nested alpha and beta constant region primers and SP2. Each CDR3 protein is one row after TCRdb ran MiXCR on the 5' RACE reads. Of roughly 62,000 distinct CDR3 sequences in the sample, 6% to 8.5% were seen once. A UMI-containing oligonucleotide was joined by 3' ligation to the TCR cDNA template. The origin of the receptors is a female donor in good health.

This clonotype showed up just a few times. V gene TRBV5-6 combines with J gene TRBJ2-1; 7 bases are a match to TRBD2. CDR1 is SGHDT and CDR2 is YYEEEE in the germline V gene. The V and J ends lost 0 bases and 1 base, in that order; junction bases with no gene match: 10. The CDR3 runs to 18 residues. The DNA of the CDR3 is TGTGCCAGCAGCTTGGTTTCAGCGGGATTAGTATCCTACAATGAGCAGTTCTTC. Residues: CASSLVSAGLVSYNEQFF.

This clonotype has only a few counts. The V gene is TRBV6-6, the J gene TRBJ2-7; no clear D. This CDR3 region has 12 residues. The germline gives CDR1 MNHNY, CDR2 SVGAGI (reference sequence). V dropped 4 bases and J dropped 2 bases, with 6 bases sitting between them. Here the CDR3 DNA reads TGTGCCAGCAGTTTCGACCCCTACGAGCAGTACTTC. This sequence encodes CASSFDPYEQYF.

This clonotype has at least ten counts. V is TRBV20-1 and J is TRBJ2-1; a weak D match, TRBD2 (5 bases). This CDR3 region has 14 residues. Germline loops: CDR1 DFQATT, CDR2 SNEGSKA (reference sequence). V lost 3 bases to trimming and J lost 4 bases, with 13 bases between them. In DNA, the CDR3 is TGCAGTGCTAGCGTGGCGGGCCGTTACAATGAGCAGTTCTTC. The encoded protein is CSASVAGRYNEQFF.

CDR3 region: CASRKGESNQPQHF. Here the CDR3 DNA reads TGTGCCAGCAGGAAAGGGGAGAGCAATCAGCCCCAGCATTTT. The chain joins TRBV2 to TRBJ1-5, with a possible D match to TRBD1 (5 bases). Germline V lookup: CDR1 SNHLY, CDR2 FYNNEI. The germline V and J ends were trimmed by 6 bases and 1 base, with 10 bases remaining between them. The CDR3 totals 14 residues.

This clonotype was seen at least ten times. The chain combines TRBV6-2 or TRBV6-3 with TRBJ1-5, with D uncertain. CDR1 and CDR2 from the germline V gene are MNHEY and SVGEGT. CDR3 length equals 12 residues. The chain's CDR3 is CATRAGNQPQHF. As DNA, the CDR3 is TGTGCTACAAGGGCAGGTAATCAGCCCCAGCATTTT.

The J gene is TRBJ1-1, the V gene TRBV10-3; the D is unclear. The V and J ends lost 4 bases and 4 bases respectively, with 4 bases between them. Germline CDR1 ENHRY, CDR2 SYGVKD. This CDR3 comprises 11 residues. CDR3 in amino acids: CAISVGTEAFF. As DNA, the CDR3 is TGTGCCATCAGTGTGGGCACTGAAGCTTTCTTT.

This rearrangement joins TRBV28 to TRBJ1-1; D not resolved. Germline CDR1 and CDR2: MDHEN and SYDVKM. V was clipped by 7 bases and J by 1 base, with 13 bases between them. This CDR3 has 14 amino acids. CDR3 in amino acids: CASIGVNSNTEAFF. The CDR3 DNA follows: TGTGCCAGCATTGGGGTGAACTCGAACACTGAAGCTTTCTTT.

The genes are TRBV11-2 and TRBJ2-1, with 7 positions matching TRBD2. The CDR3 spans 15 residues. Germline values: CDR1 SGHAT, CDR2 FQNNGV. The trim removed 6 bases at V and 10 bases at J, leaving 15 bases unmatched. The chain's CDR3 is CASRKPGLRSGEQFF. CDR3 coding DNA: TGTGCCAGCAGAAAACCGGGACTACGATCAGGCGAGCAGTTCTTC.

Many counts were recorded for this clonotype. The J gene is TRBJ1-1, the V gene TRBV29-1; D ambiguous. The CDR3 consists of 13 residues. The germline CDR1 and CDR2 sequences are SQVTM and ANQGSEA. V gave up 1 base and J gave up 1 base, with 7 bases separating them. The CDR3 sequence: CSVEVVGNTEAFF. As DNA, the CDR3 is TGCAGCGTTGAAGTCGTAGGGAACACTGAAGCTTTCTTT.

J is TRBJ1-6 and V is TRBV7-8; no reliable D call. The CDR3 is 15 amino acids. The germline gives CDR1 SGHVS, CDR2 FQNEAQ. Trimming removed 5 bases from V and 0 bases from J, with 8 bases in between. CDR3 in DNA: TGTGCCAGCAGCCGGAGGAGCTCCTATAATTCACCCCTCCACTTT. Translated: CASSRRSSYNSPLHF.